The rows below give T cell receptor beta chains drawn from one sample of a study of cytomegalovirus exposure and HLA in healthy donors. Assay used: immunoSEQ multiplex PCR; TCRdb lists only in-frame clones, some missing. The data hold 110,000 or so clones, with more than 9.5% observed a single time. Sequencing was done on a sample of PBMCs. The receptors shown here come from a middle-aged man in good health and CMV-seropositive. The CDR3 runs from the conserved cysteine through the conserved F or W. A D gene is named only where the DNA matches it firmly. A clone size is listed for some rows: how often the clone was seen (once, few, many), or a class if it is expanded.

d_call	clone_size	v_call	j_call	cdr3_aa	cdr3_nt
TRBD1	.	TRBV2	TRBJ2-7	CASSDGRGPYEQYF	TGTGCCAGCAGTGACGGCAGGGGGCCTTACGAGCAGTACTTC
TRBD2	.	TRBV4-1	TRBJ2-5	CASNLGVAGEVGTQYF	TGCGCCAGCAATCTCGGGGTAGCGGGAGAAGTGGGGACCCAGTACTTC
.	few	TRBV18	TRBJ2-1	CASSDQDYYNEQFF	TGTGCCAGCTCCGACCAGGACTATTACAATGAGCAGTTCTTC
.	.	TRBV7-9	TRBJ2-1	CASSASLYNEQFF	TGTGCCAGCTCCGCTAGCCTCTACAATGAGCAGTTCTTC
TRBD2	.	TRBV7-2	TRBJ2-5	CASSLLAGGEETQYF	TGTGCCAGCAGCTTACTAGCGGGAGGGGAAGAGACCCAGTACTTC
.	.	TRBV6-1	TRBJ1-5	CASSEALGGYQPQHF	TGTGCCAGCAGTGAAGCGCTGGGGGGTTATCAGCCCCAGCATTTT
.	few	TRBV6-6	TRBJ1-2	CASSYSPGGDYGYTF	TGTGCCAGCAGTTACTCGCCCGGCGGGGATTATGGCTACACCTTC
TRBD2	few	TRBV5-1	TRBJ2-5	CASSPGTSGQETQYF	TGCGCCAGCAGCCCGGGGACTAGCGGACAAGAGACCCAGTACTTC
.	.	TRBV28	TRBJ1-6	CASSWAGRSPLHF	TGTGCCAGCAGTTGGGCAGGGAGGTCACCCCTCCACTTT
.	few	TRBV5-6	TRBJ1-2	CASSRMGQELRDGYTF	TGTGCCAGCAGTAGGATGGGGCAGGAGCTAAGGGATGGCTACACCTTC
.	few	TRBV28	TRBJ1-2	CASRAPNYGYTF	TGTGCCAGCAGGGCCCCCAACTATGGCTACACCTTC
TRBD2	few	TRBV6-5	TRBJ2-7	CASSTSGYSYEQYF	TGTGCCAGCAGTACTAGCGGTTATTCCTACGAGCAGTACTTC
TRBD1	few	TRBV29-1	TRBJ1-5	CSVMGQGAGSNQPQHF	TGCAGCGTAATGGGACAGGGGGCGGGAAGCAATCAGCCCCAGCATTTT
.	.	TRBV2	TRBJ2-3	CANRVAGTQYF	TGTGCCAACCGGGTAGCTGGCACGCAGTATTTT